This is a list of T cell receptor beta chains from one sample in a study of a mutant IDH1 vaccine in newly diagnosed glioma. These receptors are not linked to any known antigen. Assay used: immunoSEQ multiplex PCR; TCRdb lists only in-frame clones, some missing. The top ten hold around 5.1% of the sample, which has 35,000 to 40,000 clones, roughly 79% seen once. This specimen consisted of PBMCs, obtained from a glioma patient whose treatment included an IDH1 peptide vaccine. The receptor set was obtained from a man between 40 and 49 years old with glioma. CDR3s include the opening cysteine and the closing phenylalanine or tryptophan. Each record gives: clone size, J gene, V gene, D gene, CDR3 protein, CDR3 DNA. A D gene is named only where the DNA matches it firmly. Only some rows state a clone size, as once, few, many or a class for expanded clones.

NA,TRBJ2-1,TRBV11-3,TRBD2,CASSLTSGGAAEQFF,TGTGCCAGCAGCTTAACTAGCGGGGGGGCCGCTGAGCAGTTCTTC
once,TRBJ2-7,TRBV27,NA,CARPYEQYF,TGTGCCAGACCCTACGAGCAGTACTTC
once,TRBJ1-1,TRBV27,NA,CASSPHRAGNTEAFF,TGTGCCAGCAGTCCCCACAGAGCCGGGAACACTGAAGCTTTCTTT
NA,TRBJ2-2,TRBV28,NA,CASSLMSPAGPNTGELFF,TGTGCCAGCAGTTTAATGTCCCCCGCGGGACCTAACACCGGGGAGCTGTTTTTT
NA,TRBJ2-7,TRBV7-9,TRBD1,CASSLLIGQGANEQYF,TGTGCCAGCAGCTTGCTGATAGGACAGGGGGCGAATGAGCAGTACTTC
NA,TRBJ1-1,TRBV7-3,TRBD1,CASSSTGEPGTEAFF,TGTGCCAGCAGCTCGACAGGGGAACCGGGCACTGAAGCTTTCTTT
few,TRBJ2-7,TRBV7-2,NA,CASSSIKDYEQYF,TGTGCCAGCAGCTCCATTAAAGACTACGAGCAGTACTTC
NA,TRBJ1-1,TRBV6-5,NA,CASSYQKVEAFF,TGTGCCAGCAGTTACCAAAAGGTTGAAGCTTTCTTT
NA,TRBJ2-3,TRBV19,NA,CASSTRTRGTDTQYF,TGTGCCAGTAGTACCCGGACGAGAGGCACAGATACGCAGTATTTT
NA,TRBJ2-7,TRBV18,NA,CASSPLGGYEQYF,TGTGCCAGCTCACCGCTGGGGGGCTACGAGCAGTACTTC
NA,TRBJ2-7,TRBV29-1,NA,CSVGGLYEQYF,TGCAGCGTTGGGGGGCTGTACGAGCAGTACTTC
NA,TRBJ2-5,TRBV30,NA,CAWSVKGGKETQYF,TGTGCCTGGAGTGTAAAGGGCGGTAAAGAGACCCAGTACTTC
NA,TRBJ1-4,TRBV27,NA,CDTRNGTNEKLFF,TGTGACACCCGGAACGGAACTAATGAAAAACTGTTTTTT
NA,TRBJ2-2,TRBV9,NA,CASSVGSMAGELFF,TGTGCCAGCAGCGTAGGTAGCATGGCCGGGGAGCTGTTTTTT
NA,TRBJ1-2,TRBV7-2,TRBD1,CASSLQTGGNYGYTF,TGTGCCAGCAGCCTGCAGACAGGGGGAAACTATGGCTACACCTTC
NA,TRBJ2-6,TRBV19,TRBD2,CASGNGLGSSSGANVLTF,TGTGCCAGCGGAAATGGACTAGGTTCTAGCTCTGGGGCCAACGTCCTGACTTTC
NA,TRBJ2-3,TRBV4-3,TRBD2,CASSQDRLLAGITDTQYF,TGCGCCAGCAGCCAAGATCGGCTCCTAGCGGGGATCACAGATACGCAGTATTTT
NA,TRBJ2-1,TRBV19,NA,CASSQQGGYNEQFF,TGTGCCAGTAGTCAGCAGGGTGGCTACAATGAGCAGTTCTTC
NA,TRBJ2-7,TRBV5-3,TRBD2,CATTAGADPPAYEQYF,TGTGCCACAACAGCGGGGGCGGATCCTCCAGCCTACGAGCAGTACTTC
NA,TRBJ1-2,TRBV5-6,TRBD1,CASSFWDRGLYGYTF,TGTGCCAGCAGCTTTTGGGACAGGGGGCTCTATGGCTACACCTTC
NA,TRBJ2-5,TRBV7-2,NA,CAITQPRGARGTQYF,TGTGCCATTACACAACCTAGGGGGGCCCGGGGGACCCAGTACTTC
NA,TRBJ2-7,TRBV28,TRBD1,CASSARPTGLGSYEQYF,TGTGCCAGCAGTGCAAGACCGACAGGGTTAGGCTCCTACGAGCAGTACTTC
NA,TRBJ2-6,TRBV18,NA,CASSIDSGANVLTF,TGTGCCAGCTCAATCGACTCTGGGGCCAACGTCCTGACTTTC
NA,TRBJ2-7,TRBV5-1,TRBD1,CASSYRDRGYGEQYF,TGCGCCAGCAGCTACCGGGACAGGGGGTACGGCGAGCAGTACTTC
NA,TRBJ2-3,TRBV4-3,TRBD2,CASSQGLAGGPGTDTQYF,TGCGCCAGCAGCCAAGGCTTAGCGGGGGGGCCAGGCACAGATACGCAGTATTTT
NA,TRBJ1-4,TRBV9,NA,CASSGKVATNEKLFF,TGTGCCAGCAGCGGTAAGGTAGCGACTAATGAAAAACTGTTTTTT
NA,TRBJ1-5,TRBV7-7,NA,CASSLGINQPQHF,TGTGCTAGCAGCTTGGGGATCAATCAGCCCCAGCATTTT
NA,TRBJ2-7,TRBV28,NA,CASRDRDSSYEQYF,TGTGCCAGCAGGGACCGGGACTCTTCCTACGAGCAGTACTTC
NA,TRBJ1-4,TRBV19,NA,CASNGRGMGEKLFF,TGTGCCAGTAACGGCAGGGGAATGGGAGAAAAACTGTTTTTT
NA,TRBJ2-1,TRBV19,NA,CASSMGQYNEQFF,TGTGCCAGTAGTATGGGGCAATACAATGAGCAGTTCTTC
NA,TRBJ2-1,TRBV29-1,TRBD1,CSVETGASPEQFF,TGCAGCGTTGAAACAGGGGCCTCCCCTGAGCAGTTCTTC
few,TRBJ2-3,TRBV10-1,NA,CASSEKRFTDTQYF,TGCGCCAGCAGTGAAAAGCGGTTTACAGATACGCAGTATTTT
NA,TRBJ2-2,TRBV5-1,TRBD1,CASSLDGQGGELFF,TGCGCCAGCAGCTTGGATGGACAGGGAGGGGAGCTGTTTTTT
few,TRBJ1-1,TRBV2,NA,CASSTDTNTEAFF,TGTGCCAGCAGTACTGACACGAACACTGAAGCTTTCTTT
NA,TRBJ1-3,TRBV14,TRBD1,CASSQVSRDRAVQSSGNTIYF,TGTGCCAGCAGCCAAGTATCAAGGGACAGGGCTGTGCAAAGCTCTGGAAACACCATATATTTT
NA,TRBJ2-3,TRBV11-2,NA,CASSLLGTWADTQYF,TGTGCCAGCAGCTTATTGGGGACATGGGCAGATACGCAGTATTTT
NA,TRBJ1-1,TRBV7-8,NA,CASSLAQVGREAFF,TGTGCCAGCAGCTTAGCTCAGGTCGGGCGTGAAGCTTTCTTT
NA,TRBJ2-3,TRBV7-2,NA,CASSSWGTDTQYF,TGTGCCAGCAGTTCGTGGGGGACAGATACGCAGTATTTT
few,TRBJ2-5,TRBV19,NA,CASSIGRGLQETQYF,TGTGCCAGTAGTATAGGGAGGGGGCTCCAAGAGACCCAGTACTTC
NA,TRBJ2-7,TRBV7-3,TRBD2,CASSLGLAAPEQYF,TGTGCCAGCAGCTTAGGACTAGCGGCCCCTGAGCAGTACTTC
NA,TRBJ2-7,TRBV30,TRBD1,CAWTRTGAYEQYF,TGTGCCTGGACTCGGACAGGGGCCTACGAGCAGTACTTC